These 23 T cell receptor beta chains came from one sample sequenced in a study of cytomegalovirus exposure and HLA in healthy donors. Data came from immunoSEQ multiplex PCR; TCRdb stores just in-frame clones and leaves some out. Of 68,000 or so clones detected, roughly nine tenths appear once; the ten largest clones hold about 3%. The sequencing sample was made of PBMCs. Receptor source: a man between 18 and 29 years old in good health and CMV-seronegative.

This chain links TRBV27 with TRBJ2-7; no definite D call. CDR3 length: 13 amino acids. The ends were cut back, 2 bases at V and 0 bases at J, with 5 bases in the middle. Germline V gene sequence: CDR1 MNHEY, CDR2 SMNVEV (reference sequence). CDR3 protein: CASSLEASYEQYF. The CDR3 DNA follows: TGTGCCAGCAGTTTAGAGGCCTCCTACGAGCAGTACTTC.

Note on this clone: Mismatch with germline at one junction end may stem from a read error. The chain couples TRBV7-7 to TRBJ2-5; 10 bases map to TRBD2. CDR3 length equals 14 residues. Looked up from germline, CDR1 is SSHAT and CDR2 is FNYEAQ (reference sequence). The CDR3 DNA follows: TGTGCTAGCAGCTCAGCGGGAGGGCAGGAGACCCAGTACTTC. Translating it yields CASSSAGGQETQYF.

This rearrangement joins TRBV2 to TRBJ1-4; TRBD1 matches 7 bases. The V gene's germline CDR1 is SNHLY and CDR2 FYNNEI. CDR3 size: 13 residues. V lost 11 bases to trimming and J lost 8 bases; unmatched junction nucleotides: 11. The CDR3: CAVHRGRLEKLFF. CDR3 bases: TGTGCCGTCCACAGGGGCAGACTAGAAAAACTGTTTTTT.

This chain uses TRBV27 with TRBJ2-3; D unclear. The CDR3 runs to 12 residues. Trimming stripped 5 bases from V and 1 base from J, with 4 bases between. Germline loops: CDR1 MNHEY, CDR2 SMNVEV (reference sequence). CDR3 region: CASSQGTDTQYF. DNA for the CDR3: TGTGCCAGCAGTCAGGGCACAGATACGCAGTATTTT.

V usage is TRBV28 and J usage is TRBJ2-1; 10 bases match TRBD2. With V trimmed by 11 bases and J by 6 bases, 4 bases remained unmatched. This CDR3 region has 12 residues. CDR1 is MDHEN, CDR2 SYDVKM, per germline. CDR3 in DNA: TGTGCCGGAGCGGGAGGGCCCAATGAGCAGTTCTTC. Protein: CAGAGGPNEQFF.

The chain has TRBV4-3 and TRBJ2-1; D uncertain. The ends were cut back, 0 bases at V and 8 bases at J, with 14 bases in the middle. Germline assignment: CDR1 LGHNA and CDR2 YSLEER. The CDR3 is 15 residues long. This CDR3 reads CASSQEHFRGDEQFF. Here the CDR3 DNA reads TGCGCCAGCAGCCAAGAACATTTTCGTGGAGATGAGCAGTTCTTC.

The genes are TRBV5-4 and TRBJ2-1, with 10 positions matching TRBD1. This CDR3 has 13 residues. The germline gives CDR1 SGHNT, CDR2 YYREEE (reference sequence). V lost 4 bases, J lost 6 bases, and 1 base stayed unmatched. The CDR3 DNA reads as TGTGCCAGCAGCCGACAGGGGGCCAATGAGCAGTTCTTC. Amino acid sequence: CASSRQGANEQFF.

The V call is TRBV5-1, the J call TRBJ2-1; D is possibly TRBD1 (6 bases). The CDR3 spans 15 residues. Germline CDR1 reads SGHRS; CDR2 reads YFSETQ. V was cut by 0 bases and J by 2 bases, with 9 bases left in between. As DNA, the CDR3 is TGCGCCAGCAGCTTGGGGACAGTGACCTACAATGAGCAGTTCTTC. Amino acid sequence: CASSLGTVTYNEQFF.

The chain is built from TRBV7-8 and TRBJ2-3, with D unresolved. This CDR3 has 13 amino acids. Per germline, CDR1 SGHVS and CDR2 FQNEAQ. V was clipped by 8 bases and J by 4 bases, with 13 bases between them. CDR3 in DNA: TGTGCCAGCGTCGGGTCGACGGCAGATACGCAGTATTTT. Protein sequence: CASVGSTADTQYF.

With regard to this clone: A read error may account for a junction end that differs from germline. V gene TRBV7-2 combines with J gene TRBJ2-2, with TRBD1 matching 7 bases. Germline V lookup: CDR1 SGHTA, CDR2 FQGNSA. The CDR3 sequence is 15 residues long. The CDR3 sequence: CASSYDRAKTGELFF. As DNA, the CDR3 is TGTGCCAGCAGCTACGACAGGGCGAAAACCGGGGAGCTGTTTTTT.

The genes are TRBV12-5 and TRBJ1-3; no reliable D call. The CDR3 covers 16 residues. The V gene's germline CDR1 is LGHNT and CDR2 FRNRAP. Trimming left V 1 base short and J 0 bases short, with 10 bases between. The CDR3 coding sequence is TGTGCTAGTGGTTTGGAGGAGAGCCTCTCTGGAAACACCATATATTTT. Protein sequence: CASGLEESLSGNTIYF.

V usage is TRBV7-8 and J usage is TRBJ1-3; a weak D match, TRBD1 (6 bases). The CDR3 is 14 residues long. Trimming stripped 3 bases from V and 5 bases from J, with 11 bases between. Germline V CDR1 and CDR2: SGHVS, FQNEAQ. The CDR3 sequence is CASSFTGRRNTIYF. In nucleotides, the CDR3 is TGTGCCAGCAGCTTTACAGGGCGGCGAAACACCATATATTTT. Supplemented by reference TRBV7-8 and TRBJ1-3, the full variable domain reads GAGVSQSPRYKVAKRGQDVALRCDPISGHVSLFWYQQALGQGPEFLTYFQNEAQLDKSGLPSDRFFAERPEGSVSTLKIQRTQQEDSAVYLCASSFTGRRNTIYFGEGSWLTVV.

The chain uses TRBV18 and TRBJ2-2; maybe TRBD2 (6 bases). Germline loops: CDR1 KGHSH, CDR2 LQKENI. The ends were cut back, 4 bases at V and 6 bases at J, with 18 bases in the middle. This CDR3 region has 16 residues. CDR3 sequence (DNA): TGTGCCAGCTCACGTCTCTTCGGGAGTGGTCCCGGGGAGCTGTTTTTT. Its protein is CASSRLFGSGPGELFF. Using reference TRBV18 and TRBJ2-2 for the parts outside the CDR3, the full variable domain is NAGVMQNPRHLVRRRGQEARLRCSPMKGHSHVYWYRQLPEEGLKFMVYLQKENIIDESGMPKERFSAEFPKEGPSILRIQQVVRGDSAAYFCASSRLFGSGPGELFFGEGSRLTVL.

This rearrangement joins TRBV5-4 to TRBJ2-1; D is possibly TRBD2 (6 bases). Germline V gene data show CDR1 as SGHNT and CDR2 as YYREEE (reference sequence). Deletions cut 2 bases from V and 2 bases from J, with 11 bases between. CDR3 length: 15 residues. CDR3 sequence (DNA): TGTGCCAGCAGCTTCCTAGCGAGGGCCTACAATGAGCAGTTCTTC. It encodes CASSFLARAYNEQFF.

The rearrangement links TRBV5-1 to TRBJ1-1; no definite D call. CDR1 SGHRS and CDR2 YFSETQ come from the germline V gene. With 4 bases removed from V and 0 bases from J, the gap between germline ends came to 7 bases. The CDR3 length is 13 residues. CDR3 nucleotides: TGCGCCAGCAGCCTCGGGGTGAACACTGAAGCTTTCTTT. This sequence encodes CASSLGVNTEAFF.

The chain joins TRBV5-6 to TRBJ2-1; 10 bases fit TRBD2. The junction had 7 bases not matched to a gene; V was cut back by 2 bases and J by 5 bases. The germline gives CDR1 SGHDT, CDR2 YYEEEE. The CDR3 is 16 residues long. The CDR3 is CASSFRTSGVHNEQFF. The DNA of the CDR3 is TGTGCCAGCAGCTTCCGTACTAGCGGGGTTCACAATGAGCAGTTCTTC.

The V call is TRBV2, the J call TRBJ1-1; 9 bases match TRBD1. CDR1 and CDR2 (germline): SNHLY, FYNNEI. There are 17 residues in the CDR3. The J segment lost 1 base and the V segment lost 3 bases, leaving 9 bases of the junction unmatched. The CDR3 DNA sequence: TGTGCCAGCAGTGACTACAGGGGGCGTCCCCCGAACACTGAAGCTTTCTTT. Translating it yields CASSDYRGRPPNTEAFF. The variable domain in full, completed from reference TRBV2 and TRBJ1-1, reads EPEVTQTPSHQVTQMGQEVILRCVPISNHLYFYWYRQILGQKVEFLVSFYNNEISEKSEIFDDQFSVERPDGSNFTLKIRSTKLEDSAMYFCASSDYRGRPPNTEAFFGQGTRLTVV.

The chain couples TRBV7-2 to TRBJ1-5; D uncertain. From germline, CDR1 is SGHTA and CDR2 FQGNSA. The germline V and J ends were trimmed by 6 bases and 9 bases, with 15 bases remaining between them. This CDR3 has 13 residues. The CDR3 loop is CASSPGPDRPQHF. The CDR3 DNA reads as TGTGCCAGCAGTCCTGGGCCCGATCGGCCCCAGCATTTT.

The chain employs TRBV7-6 and TRBJ2-4, with TRBD2 identical over 7 bases. The CDR3 spans 16 residues. V was pared by 5 bases and J by 1 base, with 8 bases of the junction left unmatched. Germline CDR1 reads SGHVS; CDR2 reads FNYEAQ. The CDR3 region is CASSPVGGWAKNIQYF. As DNA, the CDR3 is TGTGCCAGCAGCCCTGTGGGGGGGTGGGCCAAAAACATTCAGTACTTC.

The chain links TRBV7-8 to TRBJ2-2; TRBD2 is a possible D gene (6 bases). The CDR3 covers 19 residues. Germline V CDR1 and CDR2: SGHVS, FQNEAQ. Deletions cut 5 bases from V and 0 bases from J, with 22 bases between. The CDR3 DNA sequence: TGTGCCAGCAGCGCCTTCCCCCGGCGGGACCGTGCGAACACCGGGGAGCTGTTTTTT. Translating it yields CASSAFPRRDRANTGELFF.

The chain carries TRBV19 and TRBJ1-5; 9 bases line up with TRBD1. The CDR3 has 16 residues. Trimming took 1 base from V and 3 from J; bases not matched to a gene: 4. The germline gives CDR1 LNHDA, CDR2 SQIVND (reference sequence). The CDR3 DNA reads as TGTGCCAGTAGTATAGTCGGGACAGGGAACAATCAGCCCCAGCATTTT. Its translation: CASSIVGTGNNQPQHF.

This clone is categorized as medium-sized. This sequence joins TRBV5-1 and TRBJ1-2, with D unresolved. The germline V and J ends were trimmed by 1 base and 8 bases, with 12 bases remaining between them. CDR3 length: 13 residues. Germline CDR1 and CDR2: SGHRS and YFSETQ. The CDR3 nucleotides are TGCGCCAGCAGCTTGATCCCAGGAGGGGGCTACACCTTC. It specifies CASSLIPGGGYTF.

The chain joins TRBV7-2 to TRBJ2-1, with D possibly matching TRBD1 (6 bases). CDR3 size: 14 residues. Germline assignment: CDR1 SGHTA and CDR2 FQGNSA. Trimming took 1 base from V and 8 from J, leaving 12 bases between them. CDR3 loop: CASSLVWDKDEQFF. Here the CDR3 DNA reads TGTGCCAGCAGCTTAGTCTGGGACAAGGATGAGCAGTTCTTC. The complete variable domain, with remaining parts taken from reference TRBV7-2 and TRBJ2-1, reads GAGVSQSPSNKVTEKGKDVELRCDPISGHTALYWYRQSLGQGLEFLIYFQGNSAPDKSGLPSDRFSAERTGGSVSTLTIQRTQQEDSAVYLCASSLVWDKDEQFFGPGTRLTVL.